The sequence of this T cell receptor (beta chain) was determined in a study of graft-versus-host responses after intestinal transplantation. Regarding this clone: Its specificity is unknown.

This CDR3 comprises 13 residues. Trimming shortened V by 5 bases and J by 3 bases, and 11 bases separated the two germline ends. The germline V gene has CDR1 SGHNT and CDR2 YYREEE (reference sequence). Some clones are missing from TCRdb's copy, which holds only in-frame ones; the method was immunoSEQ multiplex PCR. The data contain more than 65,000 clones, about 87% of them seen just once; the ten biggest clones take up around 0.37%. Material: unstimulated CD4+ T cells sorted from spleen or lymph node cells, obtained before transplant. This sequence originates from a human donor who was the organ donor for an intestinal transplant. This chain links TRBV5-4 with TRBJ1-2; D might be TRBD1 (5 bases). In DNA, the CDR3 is TGTGCCAGCAGTTCCAGGGTGGACTATGGCTACACCTTC. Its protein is CASSSRVDYGYTF.